Sequencing of this T cell receptor (beta chain) was carried out in a study of PD-L1 blockade in urothelial cancer. Study-level background: Male sex and bladder-origin urothelial cancer characterized about 85% of the 29 patients. Analyses used blood from 3 weeks (second dose) and 6 weeks after treatment start. Blood samples had a median of about 140,000 T cells, roughly 84,000 unique TCRs, and clonality approximately 0.08.

Spike-ins of synthetic TCR analog templates went into each PCR. Some clones are missing from TCRdb's copy, which holds only in-frame ones; the method was immunoSEQ multiplex PCR. The sample records some 51,000 clones, more than 75% being singletons. V was pared by 10 bases and J by 3 bases, with 9 bases of the junction left unmatched. Germline V CDR1 and CDR2: SGHNT, YYREEE (reference sequence). The CDR3 length is 13 residues. The time point here: peripheral blood 6 weeks after treatment start. The V and J genes are TRBV5-4 and TRBJ2-5; 7 nucleotides align to TRBD1. Sequencing was performed on PBMCs, taken around atezolizumab (anti-PD-L1) treatment. The sequence was obtained from a man aged 60-69 years with urothelial cancer. The CDR3 is CAAYAQGEETQYF. The CDR3 DNA reads TGTGCCGCTTACGCTCAGGGGGAAGAGACCCAGTACTTC.